These T cell receptor beta chains were read from a single sample in a study of T cell repertoires in cytomegalovirus infection. TCRdb independently ran MiXCR on the reads; one entry per CDR3 protein. This sample has about 440,000 distinct CDR3 sequences, with approximately 30% found just once. Sequenced: PBMCs. All receptors come from a human donor in good health (CMV status not recorded). Some clones in this sample may be carry-over from other donors' samples. Both conserved end residues are part of each CDR3. D genes are given only for firm matches. Clone size appears in some rows only: once, few, many, or a class for an expanded clone.

length	V	J	D	size	DNA	CDR3
13	TRBV11-2	TRBJ2-3	.	.	TGTGCCAGCAGCTCGGGGGTCCCAGATACGCAGTATTTT	CASSSGVPDTQYF
14	TRBV7-9	TRBJ2-3	.	many	TGTGCCAGCAGCTTAGATTCCGGCACAGATACGCAGTATTTT	CASSLDSGTDTQYF
15	TRBV7-6	TRBJ1-6	.	few	TGTGCCAGCAGCCCAACGGGCCAGTATAATTCACCCCTCCACTTT	CASSPTGQYNSPLHF
14	TRBV29-1	TRBJ1-1	.	few	TGCAGCGTTGGTTGGACACAGATGAACACTGAAGCTTTCTTT	CSVGWTQMNTEAFF
16	TRBV10-3	TRBJ2-5	.	.	TGTGCCATCAGTCGGGGGCGAGGGGGGTACCAAGAGACCCAGTACTTC	CAISRGRGGYQETQYF
13	TRBV20-1	TRBJ1-1	.	.	TGCAGTTCGGCCGACAACCCGAACACTGAAGCTTTCTTT	CSSADNPNTEAFF
16	TRBV6-1	TRBJ1-6	.	few	TGTGCCAGCAGCCCTGAGTGGAGCTCCTATAATTCACCCCTCCACTTT	CASSPEWSSYNSPLHF
15	TRBV6-5	TRBJ1-6	.	few	TGTGCCAGCAGTTACTCAGACAGTGTGGGTTCACCCCTCCACTTT	CASSYSDSVGSPLHF
14	TRBV4-2	TRBJ1-3	.	.	TGTGCCAGCAGCCCTTTGGGGGATGGGGACACCATATATTTT	CASSPLGDGDTIYF
13	TRBV12-3/TRBV12-4	TRBJ1-6	.	.	TGTGCCAGCAGACAGGATTATAATTCACCCCTCCACTTT	CASRQDYNSPLHF
14	TRBV5-1	TRBJ1-5	.	few	TGCGCCAGCAGCGCCACCGCCGGTGATCAGCCCCAGCATTTT	CASSATAGDQPQHF
17	TRBV7-6	TRBJ2-1	TRBD2	.	TGTGCCAGCAGCTTATTGTTGGGTCTAGCGGGGGGGAATGAGCAGTTCTTC	CASSLLLGLAGGNEQFF
18	TRBV5-1	TRBJ1-1	TRBD1	.	TGCGCCAGCGGACCCTCCGCCGGGACAGGGATCCGGTTTCTTGAAGCTTTCTTT	CASGPSAGTGIRFLEAFF
14	TRBV4-3	TRBJ1-1	TRBD1	few	TGCGCCAGCAGCCAAGCGGAGGGGGCGGGTGAAGCTTTCTTT	CASSQAEGAGEAFF
14	TRBV19	TRBJ2-5	.	few	TGTGCCAGTAAATCCCTCCGGGGACAAGAGACCCAGTACTTC	CASKSLRGQETQYF
15	TRBV29-1	TRBJ1-5	.	few	TGCAGCGTTGATGGTCCGGGCCCGGGAGGTCAGCCCCAGCATTTT	CSVDGPGPGGQPQHF
17	TRBV7-8	TRBJ2-1	TRBD1	few	TGTGCCAGCAGCTTAATCCCCGGGACAGTTACCTACAATGAGCAGTTCTTC	CASSLIPGTVTYNEQFF
14	TRBV6-1	TRBJ2-1	.	.	TGTGCCAGCAGTGAACCTGGGACCTTAAATGAGCAGTTCTTC	CASSEPGTLNEQFF
11	TRBV12-3/TRBV12-4	TRBJ2-7	.	once	TGTGCCAGCAGTTTAGGAGACACTCATTACTTC	CASSLGDTHYF
16	TRBV5-6	TRBJ2-4	.	.	TGTGCCAGCAGCGACGGATCCTCTGGCCCAAAAAACATTCAGTACTTC	CASSDGSSGPKNIQYF